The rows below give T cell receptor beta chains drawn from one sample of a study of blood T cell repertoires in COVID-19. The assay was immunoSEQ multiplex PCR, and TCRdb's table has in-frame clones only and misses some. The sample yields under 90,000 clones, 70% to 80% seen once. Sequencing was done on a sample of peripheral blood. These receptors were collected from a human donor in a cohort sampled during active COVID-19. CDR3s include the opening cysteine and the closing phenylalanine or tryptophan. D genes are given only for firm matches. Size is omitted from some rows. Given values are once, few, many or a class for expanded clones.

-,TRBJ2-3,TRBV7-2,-,CASSSPGPSTDTQYF,TGTGCCAGCAGCTCGCCCGGTCCTAGCACAGATACGCAGTATTTT
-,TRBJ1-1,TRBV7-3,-,CASSSRQGLMNTEAFF,TGTGCCAGCAGCTCCCGGCAGGGCCTTATGAACACTGAAGCTTTCTTT
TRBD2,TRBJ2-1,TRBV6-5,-,CASEGLAGVYNEQFF,TGTGCCAGCGAGGGACTAGCGGGAGTCTACAATGAGCAGTTCTTC
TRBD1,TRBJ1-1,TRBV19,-,CASSTRDRGGTEAFF,TGTGCCAGTAGTACGCGGGACAGGGGTGGTACTGAAGCTTTCTTT
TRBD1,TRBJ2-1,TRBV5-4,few,CASSGRDSNYNEQFF,TGTGCCAGCAGCGGAAGGGACAGCAACTACAATGAGCAGTTCTTC
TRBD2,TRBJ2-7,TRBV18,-,CASSPGLAGGEQYF,TGTGCCAGCTCACCGGGACTAGCGGGGGGCGAGCAGTACTTC
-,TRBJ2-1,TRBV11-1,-,CASSLAGAAYNEQFF,TGTGCCAGCAGCTTAGCGGGCGCTGCCTACAATGAGCAGTTCTTC
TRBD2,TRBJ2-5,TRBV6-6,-,CASSLTSGGGQETQYF,TGTGCCAGCAGTTTGACTAGCGGGGGGGGGCAAGAGACCCAGTACTTC
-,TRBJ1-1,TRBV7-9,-,CAGDSGVNTEAFF,TGTGCCGGCGACAGTGGGGTGAACACTGAAGCTTTCTTT
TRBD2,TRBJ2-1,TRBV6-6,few,CASSKSGRQKNEQFF,TGTGCCAGCAGCAAAAGCGGGAGGCAAAAGAATGAGCAGTTCTTC
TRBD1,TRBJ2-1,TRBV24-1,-,CATSDSPDRAEQFF,TGTGCCACCAGTGATTCCCCTGACAGGGCTGAGCAGTTCTTC
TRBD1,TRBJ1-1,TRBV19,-,CASSILGQGDEAFF,TGTGCCAGTAGTATATTGGGGCAGGGGGATGAAGCTTTCTTT
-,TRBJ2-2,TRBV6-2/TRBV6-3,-,CASSYPPGGVWELFF,TGTGCCAGCAGTTACCCCCCCGGGGGAGTTTGGGAGCTGTTTTTT
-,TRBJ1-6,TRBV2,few,CASRGGPDNSPLHF,TGTGCCAGCCGCGGCGGCCCAGATAATTCACCCCTCCACTTT
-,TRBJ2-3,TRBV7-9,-,CASARRETDTQYF,TGTGCCAGCGCGAGAAGGGAGACAGATACGCAGTATTTT
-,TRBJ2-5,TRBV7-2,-,CASSPRGEVGETQYF,TGTGCCAGCAGCCCCAGGGGGGAGGTTGGAGAGACCCAGTACTTC
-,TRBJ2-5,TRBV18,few,CASSPRTAETQYF,TGTGCCAGCTCACCACGGACAGCTGAGACCCAGTACTTC
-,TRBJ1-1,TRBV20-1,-,CSASRTDRNTEAFF,TGCAGTGCTAGTAGAACGGACAGGAACACTGAAGCTTTCTTT
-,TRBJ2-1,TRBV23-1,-,CASSQSAGPAEQFF,TGCGCCAGCAGTCAAAGCGCGGGGCCGGCTGAGCAGTTCTTC
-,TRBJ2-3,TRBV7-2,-,CASSSGLYTDTQYF,TGTGCCAGCAGCTCGGGACTTTACACAGATACGCAGTATTTT
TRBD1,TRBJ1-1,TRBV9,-,CASSVSGGGRTEAFF,TGTGCCAGCAGCGTATCAGGGGGAGGCCGCACTGAAGCTTTCTTT
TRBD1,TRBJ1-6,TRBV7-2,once,CASTLQGTAHSPLHF,TGTGCCAGCACCCTCCAGGGGACAGCTCATTCACCCCTCCACTTT
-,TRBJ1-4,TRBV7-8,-,CASSRDGGREKLFF,TGTGCCAGCAGCCGAGACGGGGGGCGAGAAAAACTGTTTTTT
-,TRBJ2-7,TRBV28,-,CVTGFTYEQYF,TGTGTCACAGGCTTCACCTACGAGCAGTACTTC
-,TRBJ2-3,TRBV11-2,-,CASSPPGGTDTQYF,TGTGCCAGCAGCCCCCCGGGGGGCACAGATACGCAGTATTTT
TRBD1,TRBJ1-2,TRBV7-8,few,CASSLRGGVKGYTF,TGTGCCAGCAGCTTAAGAGGGGGCGTGAAAGGCTACACCTTC
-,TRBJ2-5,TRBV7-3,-,CASSLTGPTLETQYF,TGTGCCAGCAGCTTAACGGGGCCAACGTTAGAGACCCAGTACTTC
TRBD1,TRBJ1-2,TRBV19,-,CASTTGTGKVYGYTF,TGTGCCAGTACCACCGGGACAGGGAAGGTCTATGGCTACACCTTC
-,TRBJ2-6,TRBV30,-,CASLGGRSGANVLTF,TGTGCCTCACTAGGGGGTCGCTCTGGGGCCAACGTCCTGACTTTC
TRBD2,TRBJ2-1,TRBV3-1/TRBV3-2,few,CASSLPGVSGGGTYNEQFF,TGTGCCAGCAGCCTTCCCGGGGTTAGCGGGGGGGGGACCTACAATGAGCAGTTCTTC
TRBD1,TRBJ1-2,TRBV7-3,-,CASRLGQEGGYTF,TGTGCCAGCAGGCTGGGACAGGAGGGTGGCTACACCTTC
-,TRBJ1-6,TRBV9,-,CASSVSSGSNSPLHF,TGTGCCAGCAGCGTAAGTTCCGGGTCTAATTCACCCCTCCACTTT
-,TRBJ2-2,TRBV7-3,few,CASSPGGSNTGELFF,TGTGCCAGCAGCCCGGGGGGCTCGAACACCGGGGAGCTGTTTTTT
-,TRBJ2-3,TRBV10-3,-,CAISDRADTQYF,TGTGCCATCAGTGACCGCGCAGATACGCAGTATTTT
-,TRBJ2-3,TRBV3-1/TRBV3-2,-,CASSQDGAGYTDTQYF,TGTGCCAGCAGCCAAGATGGAGCGGGCTACACAGATACGCAGTATTTT
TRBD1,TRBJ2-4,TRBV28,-,CASSSPSSGQGGPGAKNIQYF,TGTGCCAGCAGTTCTCCTTCCTCCGGACAGGGGGGCCCTGGAGCCAAAAACATTCAGTACTTC
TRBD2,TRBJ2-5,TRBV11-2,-,CASSLIGTSRETQYF,TGTGCCAGCAGCTTAATCGGGACTAGTAGAGAGACCCAGTACTTC
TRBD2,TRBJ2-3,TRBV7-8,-,CASSPARGGGRGWDTQYF,TGTGCCAGCAGCCCTGCGCGCGGGGGGGGCCGCGGTTGGGATACGCAGTATTTT
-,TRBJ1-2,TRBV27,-,CASSLSRVNYGYTF,TGTGCCAGCAGTTTATCCAGGGTTAACTATGGCTACACCTTC
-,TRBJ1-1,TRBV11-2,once,CASSLERVRNTEAFF,TGTGCCAGCAGCTTAGAGAGGGTGCGGAACACTGAAGCTTTCTTT
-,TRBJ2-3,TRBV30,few,CAWMPFGGTDTQYF,TGTGCCTGGATGCCGTTCGGAGGGACAGATACGCAGTATTTT
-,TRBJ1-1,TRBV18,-,CASSPGKQGGTEAFF,TGTGCCAGCTCCCCCGGGAAACAGGGCGGGACTGAAGCTTTCTTT
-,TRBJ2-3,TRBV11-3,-,CASSPLGREFTQYF,TGTGCCAGCAGCCCCCTTGGCCGGGAATTTACGCAGTATTTT
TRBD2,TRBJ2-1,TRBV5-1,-,CASSLVSGGAYNEQFF,TGCGCCAGCAGCTTGGTCAGCGGGGGGGCCTACAATGAGCAGTTCTTC
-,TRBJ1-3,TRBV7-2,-,CASSQFTGNSGNTIYF,TGTGCCAGCAGCCAATTCACAGGGAACTCTGGAAACACCATATATTTT
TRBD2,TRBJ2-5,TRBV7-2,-,CASSPWAGGVKTQYF,TGTGCCAGCAGCCCTTGGGCGGGGGGGGTGAAGACCCAGTACTTC
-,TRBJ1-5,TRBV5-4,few,CASSLDGQLNQPQHF,TGTGCCAGCAGCTTGGATGGGCAGCTTAATCAGCCCCAGCATTTT
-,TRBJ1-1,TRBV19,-,CASSPFWVRSRDTEAFF,TGTGCCAGTAGTCCTTTTTGGGTCAGGTCGAGGGACACTGAAGCTTTCTTT
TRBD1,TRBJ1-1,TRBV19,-,CASRTGTGATTGAFF,TGTGCCAGTAGAACCGGGACAGGGGCGACTACGGGAGCTTTCTTT
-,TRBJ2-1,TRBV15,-,CATSLNILADLSYNEQFF,TGTGCCACCAGCCTTAATATCTTAGCGGACCTCTCCTACAATGAGCAGTTCTTC
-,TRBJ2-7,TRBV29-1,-,CSVAQSSYEQYF,TGCAGCGTTGCACAGAGCTCCTACGAGCAGTACTTC
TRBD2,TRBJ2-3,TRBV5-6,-,CASSPLTSGRKTDTQYF,TGTGCCAGCAGCCCATTGACTAGCGGGAGGAAAACAGATACGCAGTATTTT